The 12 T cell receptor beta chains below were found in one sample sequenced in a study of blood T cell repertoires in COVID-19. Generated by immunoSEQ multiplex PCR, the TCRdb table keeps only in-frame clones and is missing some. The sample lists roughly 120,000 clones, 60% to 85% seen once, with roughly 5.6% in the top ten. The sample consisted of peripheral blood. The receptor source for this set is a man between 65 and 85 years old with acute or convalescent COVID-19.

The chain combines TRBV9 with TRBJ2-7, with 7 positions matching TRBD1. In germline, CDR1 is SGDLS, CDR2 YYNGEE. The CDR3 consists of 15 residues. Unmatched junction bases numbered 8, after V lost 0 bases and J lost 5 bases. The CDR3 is CASSVGETGSDEQYF. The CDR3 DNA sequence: TGTGCCAGCAGCGTAGGTGAGACAGGGTCTGACGAGCAGTACTTC.

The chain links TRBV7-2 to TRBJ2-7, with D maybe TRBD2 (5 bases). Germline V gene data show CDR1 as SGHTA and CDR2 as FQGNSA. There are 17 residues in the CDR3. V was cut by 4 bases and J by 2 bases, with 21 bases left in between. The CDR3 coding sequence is TGTGCCAGCAGCTCTGGGTACTCCGGGGTGCGGGCCTACGAGCAGTACTTC. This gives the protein CASSSGYSGVRAYEQYF.

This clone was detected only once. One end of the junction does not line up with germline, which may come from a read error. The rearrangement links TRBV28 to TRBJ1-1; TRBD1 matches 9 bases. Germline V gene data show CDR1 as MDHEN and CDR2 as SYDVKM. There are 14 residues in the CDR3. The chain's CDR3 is CASSDFSRQGDLHF. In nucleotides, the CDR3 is TGTGCCAGCAGCGACTTCAGTCGACAGGGGGATCTACATTTT.

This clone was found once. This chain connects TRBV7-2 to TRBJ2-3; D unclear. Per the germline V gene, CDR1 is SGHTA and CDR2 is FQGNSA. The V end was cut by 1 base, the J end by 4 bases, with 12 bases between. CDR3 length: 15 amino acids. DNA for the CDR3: TGTGCCAGCAGCTTAGAGACTTTCGAGGCAGATACGCAGTATTTT. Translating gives CASSLETFEADTQYF. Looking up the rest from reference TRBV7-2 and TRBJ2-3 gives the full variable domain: GAGVSQSPSNKVTEKGKDVELRCDPISGHTALYWYRQSLGQGLEFLIYFQGNSAPDKSGLPSDRFSAERTGGSVSTLTIQRTQQEDSAVYLCASSLETFEADTQYFGPGTRLTVL.

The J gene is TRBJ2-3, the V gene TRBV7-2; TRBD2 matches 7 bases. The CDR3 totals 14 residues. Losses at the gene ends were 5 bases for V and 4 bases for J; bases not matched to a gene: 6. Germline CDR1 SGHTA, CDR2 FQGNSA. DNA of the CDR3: TGTGCCAGCAGCATTGGACTAGATCCAGATACGCAGTATTTT. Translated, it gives CASSIGLDPDTQYF.

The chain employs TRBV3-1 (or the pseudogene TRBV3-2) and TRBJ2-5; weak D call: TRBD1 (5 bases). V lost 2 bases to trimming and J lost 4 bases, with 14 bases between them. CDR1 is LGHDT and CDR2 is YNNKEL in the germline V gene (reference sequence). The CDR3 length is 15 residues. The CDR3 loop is CASSQTNGRAETQYF. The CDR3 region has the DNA TGTGCCAGCAGCCAAACCAACGGCAGGGCAGAGACCCAGTACTTC.

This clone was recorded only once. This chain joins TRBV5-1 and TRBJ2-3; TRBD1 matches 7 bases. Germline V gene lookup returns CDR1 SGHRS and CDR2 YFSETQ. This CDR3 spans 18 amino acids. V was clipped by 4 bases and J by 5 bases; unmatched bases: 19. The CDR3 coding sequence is TGCGCCAGCAGCCCCTTTGATTCGACAGGGTTGAAGGGAGATACGCAGTATTTT. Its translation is CASSPFDSTGLKGDTQYF. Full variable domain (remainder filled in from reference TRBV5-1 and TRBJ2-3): KAGVTQTPRYLIKTRGQQVTLSCSPISGHRSVSWYQQTPGQGLQFLFEYFSETQRNKGNFPGRFSGRQFSNSRSEMNVSTLELGDSALYLCASSPFDSTGLKGDTQYFGPGTRLTVL.

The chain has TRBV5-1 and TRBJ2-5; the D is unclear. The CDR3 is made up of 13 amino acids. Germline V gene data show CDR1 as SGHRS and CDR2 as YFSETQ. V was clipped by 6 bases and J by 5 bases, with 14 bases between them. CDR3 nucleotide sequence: TGCGCCAGCACCCCATCCACCGGGGAGACCCAGTACTTC. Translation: CASTPSTGETQYF. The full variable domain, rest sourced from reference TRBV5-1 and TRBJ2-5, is KAGVTQTPRYLIKTRGQQVTLSCSPISGHRSVSWYQQTPGQGLQFLFEYFSETQRNKGNFPGRFSGRQFSNSRSEMNVSTLELGDSALYLCASTPSTGETQYFGPGTRLLVL.

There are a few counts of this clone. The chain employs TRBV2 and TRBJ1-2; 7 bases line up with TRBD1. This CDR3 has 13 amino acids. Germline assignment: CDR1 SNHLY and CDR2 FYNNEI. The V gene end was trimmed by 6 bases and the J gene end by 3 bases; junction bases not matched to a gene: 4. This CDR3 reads CASRFGTDYGYTF. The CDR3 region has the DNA TGTGCCAGCAGATTCGGGACAGACTATGGCTACACCTTC.

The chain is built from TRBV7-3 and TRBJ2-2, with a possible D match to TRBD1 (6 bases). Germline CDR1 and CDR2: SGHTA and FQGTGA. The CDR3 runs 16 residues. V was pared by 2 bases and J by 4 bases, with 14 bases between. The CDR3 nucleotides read TGTGCCAGCAGCTTATCGGCTTTAGGGGGCACCGGGGAGCTGTTTTTT. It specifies CASSLSALGGTGELFF.

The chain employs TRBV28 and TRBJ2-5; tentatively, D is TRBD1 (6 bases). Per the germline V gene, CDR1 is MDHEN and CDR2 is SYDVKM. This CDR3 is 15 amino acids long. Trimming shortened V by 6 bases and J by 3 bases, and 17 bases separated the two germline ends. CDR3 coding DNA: TGTGCCAGCAGACTCTTCGGGGCAGGGGAAGAGACCCAGTACTTC. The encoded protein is CASRLFGAGEETQYF.

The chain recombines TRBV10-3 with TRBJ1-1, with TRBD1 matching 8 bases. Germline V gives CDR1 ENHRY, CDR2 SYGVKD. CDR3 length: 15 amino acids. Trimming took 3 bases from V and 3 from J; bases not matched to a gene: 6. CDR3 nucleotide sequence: TGTGCCATCAGTGACAGGGGGCGAGGGTACACTGAAGCTTTCTTT. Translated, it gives CAISDRGRGYTEAFF.